What follows are 5 T cell receptor beta chains derived from one specimen sequenced in a study of early T cells in non-severe SARS-CoV-2 infection. TCRdb redid the calling of the 5' RACE reads with MiXCR, one entry per CDR3 protein. The sample lists about 98,000 distinct CDR3 sequences; 10% to 15% were seen once. Specimen: whole blood. The receptors stem from an adult who was a healthcare worker with PCR-confirmed SARS-CoV-2 infection or an uninfected control (not recorded which).

This clonotype was recorded a few times. The V and J genes are TRBV7-9 and TRBJ2-7; 11 nucleotides align to TRBD1. V lost 5 bases and J lost 3; bases outside the gene matches: 6. Germline V gene sequence: CDR1 SEHNR, CDR2 FQNEAQ (reference sequence). The CDR3 has 15 residues. The CDR3 reads CASSSWTGGLYEQYF. In DNA form, the CDR3 reads TGTGCCAGCAGCAGCTGGACAGGGGGCCTCTACGAGCAGTACTTC.

The chain recombines TRBV29-1 with TRBJ2-2; the D is unclear. The germline V and J ends were trimmed by 7 bases and 0 bases, with 9 bases remaining between them. Germline V gene data show CDR1 as SQVTM and CDR2 as ANQGSEA. The CDR3 is 13 amino acids. The CDR3: CSASETNTGELFF. Written as DNA, the CDR3 is TGCAGCGCCTCCGAGACGAACACCGGGGAGCTGTTTTTT.

This clonotype appeared a few times. The chain employs TRBV14 and TRBJ2-3, with TRBD1 identical over 7 bases. Germline V gene sequence: CDR1 SGHDN, CDR2 FVKESK. The CDR3 has 16 amino acids. V was pared by 1 base and J by 5 bases, with 9 bases of the junction left unmatched. The CDR3 sequence: CASSQGQGRSLDTQYF. CDR3 in DNA: TGTGCCAGCAGCCAAGGACAGGGCCGATCGTTAGATACGCAGTATTTT.

This clonotype was counted only a few times. V is TRBV2 and J is TRBJ2-1; TRBD2 matches at 7 bases. Germline V CDR1 and CDR2: SNHLY, FYNNEI. V dropped 6 bases and J dropped 6; count of bases not matched to a gene: 5. The CDR3 runs 13 residues. In DNA form, the CDR3 reads TGTGCCAGCAGGAAGACTAGCCTCAATGAGCAGTTCTTC. Amino acid sequence: CASRKTSLNEQFF.

In this sample, this clonotype turned up many times. The chain uses TRBV12-3 or TRBV12-4 and TRBJ2-1; weak D call: TRBD2 (6 bases). There are 11 residues in the CDR3. V was clipped by 4 bases and J by 15 bases, with 13 bases between them. The CDR3 DNA follows: TGTGCCAGCAGTTCCCTCCGGGACTTGTTCTTC. Its protein product is CASSSLRDLFF.